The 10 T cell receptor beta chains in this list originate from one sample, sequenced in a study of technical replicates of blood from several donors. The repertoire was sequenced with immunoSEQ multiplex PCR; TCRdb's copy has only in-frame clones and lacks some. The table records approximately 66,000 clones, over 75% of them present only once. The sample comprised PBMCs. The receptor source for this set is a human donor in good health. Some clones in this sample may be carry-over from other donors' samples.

The CDR3 protein is CASSLQYEQYF. Written as DNA, the CDR3 is TGTGCCAGCAGCTTACAGTACGAGCAGTACTTC. The chain recombines TRBV13 with TRBJ2-7; D is uncertain. Trimming took 2 bases from V and 4 from J, leaving 3 bases between them. The germline V gene has CDR1 PRHDT and CDR2 FYEKMQ (reference sequence). The CDR3 is 11 amino acids.

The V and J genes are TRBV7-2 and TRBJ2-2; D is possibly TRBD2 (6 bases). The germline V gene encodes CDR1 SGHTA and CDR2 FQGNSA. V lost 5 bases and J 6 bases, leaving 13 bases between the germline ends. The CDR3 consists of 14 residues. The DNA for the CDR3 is TGTGCCAGCAGCCCCCGTCCGGGGGCCGGGGAGCTGTTTTTT. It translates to CASSPRPGAGELFF.

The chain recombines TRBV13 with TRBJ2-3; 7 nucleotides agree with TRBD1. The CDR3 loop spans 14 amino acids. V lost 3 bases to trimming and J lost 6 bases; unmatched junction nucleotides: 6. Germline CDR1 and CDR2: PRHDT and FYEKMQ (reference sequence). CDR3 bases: TGTGCCAGCAGCTTTCACGAGGGACAGGATACGCAGTATTTT. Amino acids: CASSFHEGQDTQYF.

The CDR3 loop reads CASSFGRDIFGSPLHF. CDR3 sequence (DNA): TGTGCCAGCAGCTTCGGGAGAGATATTTTCGGTTCACCCCTCCACTTT. V usage is TRBV5-8 and J usage is TRBJ1-6; D ambiguous. The CDR3 runs to 16 residues. Per the germline V gene, CDR1 is SGHTS and CDR2 is YDEGEE. V lost 2 bases, J lost 9 bases, and 18 bases lay in between.

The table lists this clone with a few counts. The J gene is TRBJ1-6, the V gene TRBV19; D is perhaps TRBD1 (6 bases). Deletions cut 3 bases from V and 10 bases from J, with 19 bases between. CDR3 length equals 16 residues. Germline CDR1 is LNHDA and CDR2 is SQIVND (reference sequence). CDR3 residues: CASSIDGTGTRSPLHF. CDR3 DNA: TGTGCCAGTAGTATTGATGGTACCGGGACACGATCACCCCTCCACTTT.

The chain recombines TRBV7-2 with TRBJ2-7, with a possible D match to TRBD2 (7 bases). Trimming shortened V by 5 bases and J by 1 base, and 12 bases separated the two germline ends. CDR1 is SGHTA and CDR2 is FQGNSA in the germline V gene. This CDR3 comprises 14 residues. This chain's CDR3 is CASSLGGGSYEQYF. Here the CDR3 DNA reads TGTGCCAGCAGCCTAGGGGGGGGATCCTACGAGCAGTACTTC. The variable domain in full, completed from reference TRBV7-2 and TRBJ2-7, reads GAGVSQSPSNKVTEKGKDVELRCDPISGHTALYWYRQSLGQGLEFLIYFQGNSAPDKSGLPSDRFSAERTGGSVSTLTIQRTQQEDSAVYLCASSLGGGSYEQYFGPGTRLTVT.

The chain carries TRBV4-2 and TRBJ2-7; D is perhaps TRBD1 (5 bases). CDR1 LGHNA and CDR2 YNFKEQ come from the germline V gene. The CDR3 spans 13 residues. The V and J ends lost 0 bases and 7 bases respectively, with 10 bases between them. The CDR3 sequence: CASSQDLGDEQYF. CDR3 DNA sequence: TGTGCCAGCAGCCAAGATCTAGGGGATGAGCAGTACTTC.

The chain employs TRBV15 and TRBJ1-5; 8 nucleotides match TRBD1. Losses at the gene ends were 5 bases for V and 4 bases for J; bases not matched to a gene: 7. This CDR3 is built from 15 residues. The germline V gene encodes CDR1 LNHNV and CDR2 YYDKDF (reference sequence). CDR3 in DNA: TGTGCCACCAGCGGGAACCAGGGGGCAAATCAGCCCCAGCATTTT. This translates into CATSGNQGANQPQHF.

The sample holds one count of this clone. The CDR3 DNA follows: TGTGCCTGGACAGGGGGCAATTATAGGGCTTTCTTT. It specifies CAWTGGNYRAFF. The chain combines TRBV30 with TRBJ1-1; TRBD1 matches 8 bases. This CDR3 has 12 residues. Trimming took 4 bases from V and 11 from J; bases not matched to a gene: 9. Germline V gives CDR1 GTSNPN, CDR2 SVGIG (reference sequence).

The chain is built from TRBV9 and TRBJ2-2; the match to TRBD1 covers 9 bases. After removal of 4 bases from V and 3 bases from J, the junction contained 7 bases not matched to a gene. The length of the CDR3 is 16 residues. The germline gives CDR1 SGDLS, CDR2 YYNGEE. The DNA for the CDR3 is TGTGCCAGCAGCCCCCGACAGGGGGTTGACACCGGGGAGCTGTTTTTT. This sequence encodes CASSPRQGVDTGELFF.